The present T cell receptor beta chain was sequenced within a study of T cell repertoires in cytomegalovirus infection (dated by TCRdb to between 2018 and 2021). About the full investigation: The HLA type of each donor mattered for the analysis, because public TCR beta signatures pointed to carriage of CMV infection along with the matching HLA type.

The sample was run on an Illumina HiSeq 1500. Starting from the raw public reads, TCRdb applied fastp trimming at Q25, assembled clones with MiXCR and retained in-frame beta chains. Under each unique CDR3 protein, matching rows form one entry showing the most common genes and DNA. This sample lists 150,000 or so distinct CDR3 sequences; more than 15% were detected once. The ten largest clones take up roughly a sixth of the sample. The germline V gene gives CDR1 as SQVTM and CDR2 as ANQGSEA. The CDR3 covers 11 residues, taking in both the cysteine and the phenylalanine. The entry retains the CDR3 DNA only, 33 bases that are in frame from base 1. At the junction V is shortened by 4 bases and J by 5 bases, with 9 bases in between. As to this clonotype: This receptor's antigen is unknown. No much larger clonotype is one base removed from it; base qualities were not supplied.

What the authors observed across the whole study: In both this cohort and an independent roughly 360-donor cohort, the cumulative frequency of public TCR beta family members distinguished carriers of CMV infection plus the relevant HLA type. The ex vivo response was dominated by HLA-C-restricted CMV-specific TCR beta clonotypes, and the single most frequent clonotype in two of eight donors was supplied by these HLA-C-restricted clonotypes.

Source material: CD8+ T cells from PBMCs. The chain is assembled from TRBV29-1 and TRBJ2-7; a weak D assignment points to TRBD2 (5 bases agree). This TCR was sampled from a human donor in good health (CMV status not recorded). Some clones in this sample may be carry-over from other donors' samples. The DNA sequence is TGCAGCGTTGTGACGAGGGACGAGCAGTACTTC. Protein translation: CSVVTRDEQYF.